This TCR beta chain was recovered during a study of radiotherapy plus CTLA-4 blockade in lung cancer. Study-level information: Disease control was present in under 35% of patients, and objective responses in 15% to 20%. Findings and limits, study-wide: Tumor-derived TCR clones expanded in blood after radiotherapy plus ipilimumab.

The CDR3 runs to 15 residues. Per germline, CDR1 LNHDA and CDR2 SQIVND (reference sequence). V was clipped by 6 bases and J by 6 bases, with 18 bases between them. The method was immunoSEQ multiplex PCR; TCRdb's version includes in-frame clones alone and lacks a portion of them. The repertoire holds roughly 68,000 clones, with approximately 80% as singletons. The study treated chemo-refractory metastatic non-small-cell lung cancer patients with focal radiation plus ipilimumab CTLA-4 blockade. This clone was seen a few times. Its antigen is unidentified. V is TRBV19 and J is TRBJ1-5; a possible D gene is TRBD1 (5 bases). This sequence originates from a human donor with non-small cell lung cancer who had a complete response to radiotherapy plus ipilimumab. The sample in question was peripheral blood, obtained from a patient treated with radiotherapy plus ipilimumab. In nucleotides, the CDR3 is TGTGCCAGTAGCGATTCCGGGACCCTGGGTCAGCCCCAGCATTTT. Amino acids: CASSDSGTLGQPQHF.